This TCR beta chain was captured in a study of shared clonotypes between healthy human individuals. Overall study findings and caveats: Shared clonotypes across all four donors exceeded non-shared ones in generation probability. Around 5% was the fraction of naive CD4 clonotypes found shared across four donors. Estimated richness was generally greater in naive than memory subsets. Tissues were not sampled, only blood, and their repertoires likely differ.

Profiling relied on immunoSEQ multiplex PCR, and the TCRdb table lists in-frame clones only, not all of them. Here the sample spans 2 million to 2.5 million clones, 95% being singletons. On this clone itself: Antigen specificity is unknown.

Germline-derived CDR1 and CDR2 are GTSNPN and SVGIG (reference sequence). The V and J ends lost 0 bases and 1 base, in that order; junction bases with no gene match: 17. CDR3 size: 20 residues. This rearrangement joins TRBV30 to TRBJ2-3; TRBD1 matches 9 bases. This clonotype was sampled from a man aged 18 to 29 in good health. The specimen sequenced was naive CD4+ T cells sorted from blood. Subset given: CD45RA+ positively selected. The CDR3 DNA is TGTGCCTGGAGTGTAGACGAGCCGGGACAGGGTTTTTCGGGCACAGATACGCAGTATTTT. As protein: CAWSVDEPGQGFSGTDTQYF. The entire variable domain, with the rest obtained from reference TRBV30 and TRBJ2-3, is as follows: SQTIHQWPATLVQPVGSPLSLECTVEGTSNPNLYWYRQAAGRGLQLLFYSVGIGQISSEVPQNLSASRPQDRQFILSSKKLLLSDSGFYLCAWSVDEPGQGFSGTDTQYFGPGTRLTVL.